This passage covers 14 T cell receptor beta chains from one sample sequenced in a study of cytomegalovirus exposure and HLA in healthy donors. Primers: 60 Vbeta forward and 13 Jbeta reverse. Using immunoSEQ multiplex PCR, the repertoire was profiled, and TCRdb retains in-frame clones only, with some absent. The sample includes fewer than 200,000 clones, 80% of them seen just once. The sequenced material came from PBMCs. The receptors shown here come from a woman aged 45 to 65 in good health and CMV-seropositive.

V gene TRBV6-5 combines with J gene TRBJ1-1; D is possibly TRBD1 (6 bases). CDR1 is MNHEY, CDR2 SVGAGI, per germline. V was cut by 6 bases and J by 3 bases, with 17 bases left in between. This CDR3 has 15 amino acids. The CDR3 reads CASRTSNGGYTEAFF. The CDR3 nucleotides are TGTGCCAGCAGAACTAGTAATGGGGGCTACACTGAAGCTTTCTTT.

The CDR3 region has the DNA TGTGCCAGCAGTGAACCGGGGGATGTTGACAATGAGCAGTTCTTC. Translating gives CASSEPGDVDNEQFF. The rearrangement links TRBV6-1 to TRBJ2-1, with a possible D match to TRBD2 (6 bases). Germline lookup yields CDR1 MNHNS and CDR2 SASEGT. The ends were cut back, 2 bases at V and 5 bases at J, with 13 bases in the middle. CDR3 length: 15 amino acids.

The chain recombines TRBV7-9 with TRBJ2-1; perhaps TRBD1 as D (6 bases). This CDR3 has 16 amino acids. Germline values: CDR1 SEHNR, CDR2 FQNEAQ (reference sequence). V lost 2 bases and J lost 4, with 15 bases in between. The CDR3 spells CASSLLARGGYNEQFF. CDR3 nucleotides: TGTGCCAGCAGCTTATTGGCCAGGGGCGGGTACAATGAGCAGTTCTTC.

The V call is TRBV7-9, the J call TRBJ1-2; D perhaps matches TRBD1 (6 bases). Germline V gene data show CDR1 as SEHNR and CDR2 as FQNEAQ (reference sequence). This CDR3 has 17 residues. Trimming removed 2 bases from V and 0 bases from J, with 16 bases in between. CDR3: CASSLSRGEPSNYGYTF. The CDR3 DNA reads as TGTGCCAGCAGCTTAAGCAGGGGAGAACCTTCTAACTATGGCTACACCTTC.

CDR3 nucleotide sequence: TGTGCCAGCAGCTTGGAACAGGGTAGGGAGACCCAGTACTTC. It encodes CASSLEQGRETQYF. The V and J genes are TRBV5-4 and TRBJ2-5, with D perhaps TRBD1 (6 bases). The CDR3 totals 14 residues. Trimming took off 0 bases at V and 5 bases at J, with 11 bases between the two ends. Looked up from germline, CDR1 is SGHNT and CDR2 is YYREEE (reference sequence).

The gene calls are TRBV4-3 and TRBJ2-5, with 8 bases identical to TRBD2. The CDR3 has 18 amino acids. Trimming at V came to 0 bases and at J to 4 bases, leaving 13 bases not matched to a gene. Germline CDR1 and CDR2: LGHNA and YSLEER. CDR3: CASSQDVNSGINRETQYF. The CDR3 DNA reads TGCGCCAGCAGCCAAGATGTGAATAGCGGGATAAATCGAGAGACCCAGTACTTC.

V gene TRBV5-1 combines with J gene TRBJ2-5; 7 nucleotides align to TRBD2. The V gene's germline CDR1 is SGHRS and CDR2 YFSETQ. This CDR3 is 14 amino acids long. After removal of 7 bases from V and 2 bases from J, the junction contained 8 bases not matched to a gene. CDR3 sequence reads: CASREAGHQETQYF. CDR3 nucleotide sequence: TGCGCCAGCCGGGAGGCAGGGCATCAAGAGACCCAGTACTTC.

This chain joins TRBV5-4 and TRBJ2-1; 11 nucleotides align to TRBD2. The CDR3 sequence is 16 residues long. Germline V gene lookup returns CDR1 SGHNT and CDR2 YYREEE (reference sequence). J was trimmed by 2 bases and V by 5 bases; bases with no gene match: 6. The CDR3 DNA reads TGTGCCAGCAGACAGGGGACTAGCGGTACCTACAATGAGCAGTTCTTC. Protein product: CASRQGTSGTYNEQFF.

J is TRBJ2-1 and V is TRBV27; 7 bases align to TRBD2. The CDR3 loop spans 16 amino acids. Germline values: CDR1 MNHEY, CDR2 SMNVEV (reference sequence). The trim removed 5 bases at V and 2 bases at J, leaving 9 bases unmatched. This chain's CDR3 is CASSLVAGRAYNEQFF. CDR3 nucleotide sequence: TGTGCCAGCAGTCTGGTAGCGGGTAGAGCCTACAATGAGCAGTTCTTC.

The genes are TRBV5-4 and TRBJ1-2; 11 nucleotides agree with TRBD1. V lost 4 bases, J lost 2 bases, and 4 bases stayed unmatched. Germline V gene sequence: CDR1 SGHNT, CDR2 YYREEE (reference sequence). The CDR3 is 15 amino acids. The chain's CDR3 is CASSKDRGQNYGYTF. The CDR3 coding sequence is TGTGCCAGCAGCAAGGACAGGGGGCAAAACTATGGCTACACCTTC.

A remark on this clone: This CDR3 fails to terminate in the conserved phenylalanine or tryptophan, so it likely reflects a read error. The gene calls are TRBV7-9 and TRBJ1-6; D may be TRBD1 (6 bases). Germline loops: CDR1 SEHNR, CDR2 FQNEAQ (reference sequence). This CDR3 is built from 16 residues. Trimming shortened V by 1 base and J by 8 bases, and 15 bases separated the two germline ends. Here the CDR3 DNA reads TGTGCCAGCAGCTTAGGCCAGGGGTTGATGGATTCACCCCTCCACCTT. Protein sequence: CASSLGQGLMDSPLHL.

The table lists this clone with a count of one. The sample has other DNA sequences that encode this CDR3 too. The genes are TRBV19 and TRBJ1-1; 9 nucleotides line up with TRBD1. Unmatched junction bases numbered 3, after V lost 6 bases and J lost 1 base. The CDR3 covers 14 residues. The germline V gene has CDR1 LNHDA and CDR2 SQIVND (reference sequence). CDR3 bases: TGTGCCAGTAGGTTGGACAGGGGGAACACTGAAGCTTTCTTT. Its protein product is CASRLDRGNTEAFF.

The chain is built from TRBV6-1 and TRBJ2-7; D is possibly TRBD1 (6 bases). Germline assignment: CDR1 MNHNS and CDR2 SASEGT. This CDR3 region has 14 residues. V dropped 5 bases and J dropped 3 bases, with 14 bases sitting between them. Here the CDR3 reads CASSPQGQYYEQYF. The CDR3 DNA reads TGTGCCAGCAGTCCTCAGGGGCAATACTACGAGCAGTACTTC.

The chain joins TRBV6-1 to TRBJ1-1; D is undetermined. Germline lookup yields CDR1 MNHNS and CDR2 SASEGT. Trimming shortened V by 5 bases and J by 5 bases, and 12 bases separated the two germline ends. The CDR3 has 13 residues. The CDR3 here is CASSLLILTEAFF. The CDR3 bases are TGTGCCAGCAGTCTCCTGATCCTAACTGAAGCTTTCTTT.